This T cell receptor (beta chain) was sequenced in a study of blood T cells in healthy people across ages. In each sample, at least 6.5 million PBMCs were isolated. The CDR3 is made up of 13 amino acids. Germline lookup yields CDR1 DFQATT and CDR2 SNEGSKA (reference sequence). After removal of 3 bases from V and 3 bases from J, the junction contained 3 bases not matched to a gene. PCR was performed a second time for about 7 to 12 cycles using a sample-barcoded 5' primer and a J-beta primer mix. Every cDNA molecule carried a tag from a template-switch adaptor bearing 12 random nucleotides. TCRdb reanalysed the 5' RACE reads using MiXCR and keeps one entry per CDR3 protein. The repertoire holds around 1.5 million distinct CDR3 sequences, around 55% seen once, with about 6.7% in the top ten.

The chain joins TRBV20-1 to TRBJ2-3; TRBD2 matches 7 bases. Sequences were obtained from blood. The source of this sequence is a man between 18 and 29 years old in good health. The CDR3 region has the DNA TGCAGTGCTAGCGGGGGGAGAACAGATACGCAGTATTTT. It specifies CSASGGRTDTQYF.